A single sample gave rise to the 14 T cell receptor beta chains below, sequenced in a study of T-cell reconstitution after alpha-beta-depleted transplantation in children. The TCRbeta library was prepared with unique molecular identifiers. Each CDR3 protein is one row after TCRdb ran MiXCR on the PCR reads. The table has about 610,000 distinct CDR3 sequences, more than 9% seen once. This specimen consisted of PBMCs from the stem cell graft donor, obtained from the stem cell graft. The receptor source for this set is a human donor who donated a stem cell graft to a child with acute myeloid leukemia.

This clonotype was observed many times. The chain has TRBV29-1 and TRBJ2-7; 9 bases fit TRBD1. The CDR3 has 11 residues. Germline V CDR1 and CDR2: SQVTM, ANQGSEA. V shed 7 bases and J 6 bases; nucleotides not matched to a gene: 4. The CDR3 nucleotides read TGCAGCGGGGGACAGGGAACCGAGCAGTACTTC. This codes for CSGGQGTEQYF.

This clonotype has just a few counts. The gene calls are TRBV29-1 and TRBJ2-3; possible D gene TRBD2, 6 bases. The CDR3 contains 16 residues. The V and J ends lost 2 bases and 0 bases respectively, with 15 bases between them. Per germline, CDR1 SQVTM and CDR2 ANQGSEA. The CDR3 DNA reads as TGCAGCGTTGAAATTTTAGCGGCAACGAGCACAGATACGCAGTATTTT. Amino acids: CSVEILAATSTDTQYF.

The genes are TRBV4-3 and TRBJ2-1, with TRBD2 identical over 7 bases. Per the germline V gene, CDR1 is LGHNA and CDR2 is YSLEER. The J segment lost 2 bases and the V segment lost 3 bases, leaving 4 bases of the junction unmatched. CDR3 length: 15 residues. The DNA of the CDR3 is TGCGCCAGCAGCCAGGCTAGCGGAACCTACAATGAGCAGTTCTTC. Its translation is CASSQASGTYNEQFF.

This clonotype appeared a few times. The chain employs TRBV5-1 and TRBJ2-1, with 12 bases fitting TRBD1. This CDR3 is 15 amino acids long. Per the germline V gene, CDR1 is SGHRS and CDR2 is YFSETQ. With V trimmed by 3 bases and J by 9 bases, 7 bases remained unmatched. CDR3 loop: CASSYGTGGWSEQFF. CDR3 nucleotide sequence: TGCGCCAGCAGCTACGGGACAGGGGGCTGGAGTGAGCAGTTCTTC.

At least ten counts were recorded for this clonotype. CDR3 residues: CASSPLGGQSGELFF. The CDR3, as DNA: TGTGCCAGCAGTCCACTAGGGGGGCAGTCCGGGGAGCTGTTTTTT. The genes are TRBV12-3 or TRBV12-4 and TRBJ2-2; TRBD1 or TRBD2 may be the D gene (6 bases each). Trimming shortened V by 5 bases and J by 6 bases, and 16 bases separated the two germline ends. There are 15 residues in the CDR3.

The genes are TRBV20-1 and TRBJ2-4; 15 bases align to TRBD2. The length of the CDR3 is 18 residues. Germline-derived CDR1 and CDR2 are DFQATT and SNEGSKA (reference sequence). With 5 bases clipped from V and 4 bases from J, the junction kept 12 bases outside the gene matches. CDR3 loop: CSAYPGLAGGGRKNIQYF. The CDR3 region has the DNA TGCAGTGCTTATCCGGGACTAGCGGGAGGTGGGAGAAAAAACATTCAGTACTTC.

Ten or more counts support this clonotype. V and J are TRBV6-1 and TRBJ2-2, with 9 nucleotides matching TRBD1. The junction had 3 bases not matched to a gene; V was cut back by 6 bases and J by 1 base. CDR3 length: 15 amino acids. Germline CDR1 is MNHNS and CDR2 is SASEGT. CDR3 DNA: TGTGCCAGCAGGGACAGGGGTTTGAACACCGGGGAGCTGTTTTTT. It yields the protein CASRDRGLNTGELFF.

The chain carries TRBV29-1 and TRBJ2-1; D unresolved. The CDR3 contains 11 residues. The germline CDR1 and CDR2 sequences are SQVTM and ANQGSEA. The V gene lost 5 bases and the J gene lost 6 bases, with 8 bases spanning the gap. This CDR3 is CSVLGPNEQFF. CDR3 coding DNA: TGCAGCGTTTTGGGCCCCAATGAGCAGTTCTTC.

The sample holds many counts of this clonotype. An end of the junction differs from the germline gene, which may be a read error. The chain recombines TRBV10-3 with TRBJ2-5, with D unclear. Looked up from germline, CDR1 is ENHRY and CDR2 is SYGVKD. CDR3 length: 11 amino acids. In DNA form, the CDR3 reads TGTGCCATCCGTGAGGTAGAGACCCAGTACTTC. It yields the protein CAIREVETQYF.

The chain is built from TRBV5-5 and TRBJ1-2; D unclear. This CDR3 contains 14 residues. The ends were cut back, 1 base at V and 7 bases at J, with 14 bases in the middle. In germline, CDR1 is SGHKS, CDR2 YYEKEE (reference sequence). CDR3 sequence reads: CASSLPGRGRGYTF. In DNA form, the CDR3 reads TGTGCCAGCAGCTTGCCAGGCCGAGGTCGTGGCTACACCTTC.

This chain uses TRBV15 with TRBJ2-1; 11 nucleotides line up with TRBD2. The CDR3 is made up of 15 amino acids. Germline V lookup: CDR1 LNHNV, CDR2 YYDKDF (reference sequence). With 5 bases clipped from V and 10 bases from J, the junction kept 10 bases outside the gene matches. The CDR3 sequence is CATSPQLAGGREQFF. CDR3 DNA sequence: TGTGCCACCAGCCCTCAGCTAGCGGGAGGTAGGGAGCAGTTCTTC.

The CDR3 region is CASNIGQGVWTGELFF. The CDR3 nucleotides read TGTGCCAGCAACATCGGACAGGGGGTATGGACCGGGGAGCTGTTTTTT. The J gene is TRBJ2-2, the V gene TRBV4-2; 10 nucleotides line up with TRBD1. Germline V gene lookup returns CDR1 LGHNA and CDR2 YNFKEQ. This CDR3 region has 16 residues. After removal of 7 bases from V and 5 bases from J, the junction contained 10 bases not matched to a gene.

A few counts support this clonotype. J is TRBJ1-1 and V is TRBV10-3, with unresolved D. The CDR3 is 12 amino acids. V was clipped by 4 bases and J by 0 bases, with 3 bases between them. CDR1 is ENHRY and CDR2 is SYGVKD in the germline V gene. The CDR3 DNA is TGTGCCATCAGTGCAATGAACACTGAAGCTTTCTTT. It codes for CAISAMNTEAFF.

This clonotype appeared many times. The chain combines TRBV7-2 with TRBJ2-6; no clear D. This CDR3 spans 15 amino acids. Germline-derived CDR1 and CDR2 are SGHTA and FQGNSA. V dropped 0 bases and J dropped 2 bases, with 5 bases sitting between them. In nucleotides, the CDR3 is TGTGCCAGCAGCTTAGCAGGGCCTGGGGCCAACGTCCTGACTTTC. Translated, it gives CASSLAGPGANVLTF. Full variable domain (missing parts from reference TRBV7-2 and TRBJ2-6): GAGVSQSPSNKVTEKGKDVELRCDPISGHTALYWYRQSLGQGLEFLIYFQGNSAPDKSGLPSDRFSAERTGGSVSTLTIQRTQQEDSAVYLCASSLAGPGANVLTFGAGSRLTVL.